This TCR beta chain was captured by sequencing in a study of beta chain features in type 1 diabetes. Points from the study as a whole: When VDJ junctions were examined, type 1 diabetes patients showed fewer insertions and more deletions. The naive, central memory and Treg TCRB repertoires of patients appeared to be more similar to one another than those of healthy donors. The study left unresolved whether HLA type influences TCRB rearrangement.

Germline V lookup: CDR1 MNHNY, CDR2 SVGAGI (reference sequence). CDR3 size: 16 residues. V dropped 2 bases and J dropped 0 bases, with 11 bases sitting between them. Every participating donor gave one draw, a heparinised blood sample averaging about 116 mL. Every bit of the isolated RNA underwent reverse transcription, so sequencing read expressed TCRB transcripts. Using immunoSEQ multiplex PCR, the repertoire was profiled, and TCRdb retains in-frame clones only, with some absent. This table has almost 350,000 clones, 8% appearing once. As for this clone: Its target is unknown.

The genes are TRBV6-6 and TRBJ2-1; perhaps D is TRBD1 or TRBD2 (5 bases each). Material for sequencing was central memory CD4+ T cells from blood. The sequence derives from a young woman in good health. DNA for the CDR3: TGTGCCAGCAGTTACGGGGGTGCTTCCTCCTACAATGAGCAGTTCTTC. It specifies CASSYGGASSYNEQFF.